Each of the 18 T cell receptor beta chains below was sequenced from the same sample in a study of blood T cell repertoires in COVID-19 (dated by TCRdb to about 2020). Preparation of the library involved the immunoSEQ multiplex PCR assay. Held by TCRdb, this immuneACCESS table contains in-frame sequences only and omits some clones. Under half of the omission traces to an unresolved V gene where checked; the cause of the rest is unknown. Counted in this sample were 65,000 to 80,000 clones; 85% to 90% of them appeared once. Together, the top ten hold roughly a sixth of the sample. The sequenced material came from peripheral blood. The receptors were sampled from an elderly man in a cohort sampled during active COVID-19.

This rearrangement joins TRBV19 to TRBJ1-5; D is possibly TRBD1 (5 bases). Looked up from germline, CDR1 is LNHDA and CDR2 is SQIVND (reference sequence). The V and J ends lost 8 bases and 0 bases respectively, with 14 bases between them. The CDR3 runs to 15 residues. CDR3 loop: CASLSRTSSNQPQHF. The CDR3 coding sequence is TGTGCCAGTTTATCGAGGACAAGTAGCAATCAGCCCCAGCATTTT.

Within the sample, this clone is medium-sized. The V call is TRBV5-1, the J call TRBJ1-5, with D perhaps matching TRBD1 (5 bases). Germline lookup yields CDR1 SGHRS and CDR2 YFSETQ. Trimming cost V 0 bases and J 0 bases, with 7 bases left between them. The CDR3 loop spans 15 amino acids. The CDR3 loop reads CASSLGQNSNQPQHF. CDR3 sequence (DNA): TGCGCCAGCAGCTTGGGACAGAATAGCAATCAGCCCCAGCATTTT.

V is TRBV5-1 and J is TRBJ2-5; possible D gene TRBD1, 6 bases. From germline, CDR1 is SGHRS and CDR2 YFSETQ. CDR3 length: 13 residues. Trimming took 3 bases from V and 5 from J, leaving 11 bases between them. CDR3 residues: CASSSQGWETQYF. The CDR3 DNA sequence: TGCGCCAGCAGCTCACAGGGCTGGGAGACCCAGTACTTC.

In its sample, this clone was seen a few times. The rearrangement links TRBV4-3 to TRBJ2-7, with 8 bases matching TRBD1. Losses at the gene ends were 1 base for V and 4 bases for J; bases not matched to a gene: 9. This CDR3 has 16 amino acids. Germline V gene data show CDR1 as LGHNA and CDR2 as YSLEER. The DNA of the CDR3 is TGCGCCAGCAGCCAAGGCCAAGAGACAGGGGTTTACGAGCAGTACTTC. It translates to CASSQGQETGVYEQYF.

The chain has TRBV18 and TRBJ1-4; D is ambiguous. The CDR3 runs to 14 residues. Trimming shortened V by 6 bases and J by 4 bases, and 12 bases separated the two germline ends. CDR1 is KGHSH and CDR2 is LQKENI in the germline V gene. As DNA, the CDR3 is TGTGCCAGCTCCCCGACCCAGGTTAATGAAAAACTGTTTTTT. Protein sequence: CASSPTQVNEKLFF.

This chain joins TRBV4-3 and TRBJ2-2; TRBD2 agrees at 13 bases. CDR3 length: 16 residues. J was trimmed by 3 bases and V by 5 bases; bases with no gene match: 3. Germline V gene data show CDR1 as LGHNA and CDR2 as YSLEER. The CDR3 region is CASSSGLAGDTGELFF. The CDR3, as DNA: TGCGCCAGCAGCTCTGGACTAGCGGGGGACACCGGGGAGCTGTTTTTT.

The V gene is TRBV7-9, the J gene TRBJ1-2, with 7 bases fitting TRBD1. Germline CDR1 is SEHNR and CDR2 is FQNEAQ (reference sequence). Losses at the gene ends were 5 bases for V and 6 bases for J; bases not matched to a gene: 12. CDR3 size: 15 residues. The CDR3 protein is CASSLTGLGRHGYTF. The CDR3 nucleotides are TGTGCCAGCAGCCTGACAGGGCTGGGAAGGCATGGCTACACCTTC.

The J gene is TRBJ2-3, the V gene TRBV5-1; TRBD1 aligns across 8 bases. The germline gives CDR1 SGHRS, CDR2 YFSETQ. The V gene end was trimmed by 3 bases and the J gene end by 1 base; junction bases not matched to a gene: 1. The CDR3 is made up of 14 amino acids. This CDR3 reads CASSWGQGTDTQYF. CDR3 coding DNA: TGCGCCAGCAGCTGGGGACAGGGCACAGATACGCAGTATTTT.

Points on this clone: The germline gene is not matched at one end of the junction; a read error may be the cause. The J gene is TRBJ2-2, the V gene TRBV4-2; TRBD2 agrees at 8 bases. In germline, CDR1 is LGHNA, CDR2 YNFKEQ. The CDR3 length is 18 residues. CDR3 sequence (DNA): TGTGCCAGCAGCAAAGAGGGCCGGGGGGGCGTGCGGACCGGGGAGCTGTTTTTT. Translated, it gives CASSKEGRGGVRTGELFF.

This rearrangement joins TRBV3-1 (or the pseudogene TRBV3-2) to TRBJ2-4; TRBD1 matches at 11 bases. This CDR3 spans 16 amino acids. The germline V gene encodes CDR1 LGHDT and CDR2 YNNKEL (reference sequence). The V segment lost 1 base and the J segment 6 bases; nucleotides outside the gene matches: 5. The chain's CDR3 is CASSQVIGTGGNIQYF. The CDR3 DNA is TGTGCCAGCAGCCAAGTAATAGGGACAGGGGGAAACATTCAGTACTTC.

The V gene is TRBV10-3, the J gene TRBJ2-3; 9 bases map to TRBD2. J lost 5 bases, V lost 4 bases, and 7 bases had no gene match. This CDR3 has 15 amino acids. The germline V gene encodes CDR1 ENHRY and CDR2 SYGVKD. For the CDR3, the DNA is TGTGCCATCAGTGGCGCGGGGGGGCCGGGAGATACGCAGTATTTT. Translating it yields CAISGAGGPGDTQYF.

The chain combines TRBV7-3 with TRBJ2-6; no clear D gene. Germline loops: CDR1 SGHTA, CDR2 FQGTGA. The CDR3 contains 14 residues. V shed 1 base and J shed 2 bases, with 3 bases lying between them. The CDR3 nucleotides read TGTGCCAGCAGCTTAATTACTGGGGCCAACGTCCTGACTTTC. Its translation is CASSLITGANVLTF.

The genes are TRBV4-2 and TRBJ2-1; TRBD2 matches at 9 bases. The CDR3 runs 17 residues. CDR1 LGHNA and CDR2 YNFKEQ come from the germline V gene. V shed 3 bases, J shed 2 bases, and the junction held 8 bases outside the gene matches. The CDR3 sequence is CASSQALAGGAYNEQFF. CDR3 nucleotides: TGTGCCAGCAGCCAGGCCCTGGCGGGGGGGGCCTACAATGAGCAGTTCTTC.

The chain combines TRBV11-2 with TRBJ2-1, with 10 positions matching TRBD2. The CDR3 runs to 18 residues. V gave up 7 bases and J gave up 4 bases; unmatched junction bases: 16. Germline V CDR1 and CDR2: SGHAT, FQNNGV. The CDR3 here is CASTPGLASFVSYNEQFF. The CDR3 bases are TGTGCCAGCACGCCGGGACTAGCGAGTTTCGTGTCATACAATGAGCAGTTCTTC.

The V and J genes are TRBV25-1 and TRBJ2-3; maybe TRBD1 (5 bases). V was cut by 3 bases and J by 0 bases, with 13 bases left in between. The CDR3 is made up of 16 amino acids. Germline CDR1 is MGHDK and CDR2 is SYGVNS. CDR3 region: CASSERQTRSTDTQYF. CDR3 DNA: TGTGCCAGCAGTGAGAGACAGACAAGAAGCACAGATACGCAGTATTTT.

V gene TRBV12-3 or TRBV12-4 combines with J gene TRBJ1-2; D not certain. V lost 7 bases to trimming and J lost 4 bases, with 13 bases between them. The CDR3 contains 13 residues. The CDR3: CASTYGLSYGYTF. CDR3 in DNA: TGTGCCAGCACCTACGGACTGAGCTATGGCTACACCTTC.

This chain uses TRBV5-5 with TRBJ2-2; perhaps TRBD2 as D (6 bases). The CDR3 has 13 amino acids. Trimming stripped 3 bases from V and 9 bases from J, with 12 bases between. Germline values: CDR1 SGHKS, CDR2 YYEKEE (reference sequence). The CDR3 DNA sequence: TGTGCCAGCAGCTGGGGGGTTGACCGGGAGCTGTTTTTT. Its protein product is CASSWGVDRELFF.

CDR3 residues: CATSGRTSGGVDTQYF. The DNA of the CDR3 is TGTGCCACCAGTGGGAGGACTAGCGGGGGGGTAGATACGCAGTATTTT. The chain joins TRBV24-1 to TRBJ2-3, with 15 bases that match TRBD2. The CDR3 has 16 amino acids. V shed 5 bases, J shed 5 bases, and the junction held 4 bases outside the gene matches. Per germline, CDR1 KGHDR and CDR2 SFDVKD.